This T cell receptor (beta chain) was recovered during a study of cytomegalovirus exposure and HLA in healthy donors. Study-level points and caveats: Indistinguishability led to the exclusion of some V segments, TRBV6-2 and TRBV6-3 included. A classifier reportedly called cytomegalovirus status with high sensitivity and specificity.

Looked up from germline, CDR1 is SGDLS and CDR2 is YYNGEE. Deletions cut 4 bases from V and 13 bases from J, with 15 bases between. The CDR3 runs 12 residues. About this clone itself: Its cognate antigen is unknown.

Primers included in the PCR were 60 Vbeta and 13 Jbeta primers. The method was immunoSEQ multiplex PCR; TCRdb's version includes in-frame clones alone and lacks a portion of them. The table has roughly 90,000 clones, 70% to 90% seen once; the top ten hold about 2.3%. V and J are TRBV9 and TRBJ2-1; tentative D call: TRBD2 (5 bases). The sequence derives from a man in his late teens or twenties in good health and CMV-seronegative. The specimen was PBMCs. CDR3 in amino acids: CASSSSRGGQFF. The CDR3 bases are TGTGCCAGCAGCTCCTCCCGGGGTGGTCAGTTCTTC.